The 30 T cell receptor beta chains below were found in one sample sequenced in a study of blood T cell repertoires in COVID-19 (dated by TCRdb to the early 2020s). The protocol used for the library was the immunoSEQ multiplex PCR assay. The source is immuneACCESS, and TCRdb retained only in-frame sequences with V and J called. Part of the clones is not carried over; for the studies checked, unresolved V genes explain less than half of this, and the remainder is unexplained. Here the sample has about 61,000 clones; 85% to 90% occur a single time. The top ten constitute about 20% of the sample. Sequencing input: peripheral blood. These receptors were collected from a woman aged 45-65 years with active or convalescent COVID-19.

The chain combines TRBV3-1 (or the pseudogene TRBV3-2) with TRBJ2-5; 7 bases line up with TRBD2. After removal of 3 bases from V and 6 bases from J, the junction contained 13 bases not matched to a gene. Germline CDR1 is LGHDT and CDR2 is YNNKEL (reference sequence). The CDR3 has 16 residues. The CDR3 DNA reads TGTGCCAGCAGCCATGTTGCCCGGGACTATGGAAAGACCCAGTACTTC. Its protein product is CASSHVARDYGKTQYF.

The chain recombines TRBV7-9 with TRBJ1-2, with D possibly being TRBD1 (5 bases). The germline CDR1 and CDR2 sequences are SEHNR and FQNEAQ (reference sequence). This CDR3 has 15 residues. Deletions cut 4 bases from V and 5 bases from J, with 17 bases between. CDR3 in amino acids: CASSSDGGTRYGYTF. DNA of the CDR3: TGTGCCAGCAGCTCCGACGGGGGAACTAGGTATGGCTACACCTTC.

This clone is medium-sized (0.01 to 0.1%) by share. This chain joins TRBV2 and TRBJ2-7, with TRBD2 as a possible D gene (5 bases). The V end was cut by 6 bases, the J end by 5 bases, with 17 bases between. The CDR3 consists of 14 residues. CDR1 and CDR2 (germline): SNHLY, FYNNEI. The CDR3 region is CASRATRGLDEQYF. In nucleotides, the CDR3 is TGTGCCAGCAGGGCCACTAGAGGTCTCGACGAGCAGTACTTC.

V gene TRBV9 combines with J gene TRBJ2-3, with 9 nucleotides matching TRBD2. Germline lookup yields CDR1 SGDLS and CDR2 YYNGEE. The CDR3 loop spans 16 amino acids. J lost 4 bases, V lost 1 base, and 7 bases had no gene match. CDR3 in amino acids: CASSVSGAGGPDTQYF. In nucleotides, the CDR3 is TGTGCCAGCAGCGTATCGGGAGCGGGAGGTCCAGATACGCAGTATTTT.

This clone occurred many times. The rearrangement links TRBV2 to TRBJ2-6; 9 bases are a match to TRBD1. Germline V gene data show CDR1 as SNHLY and CDR2 as FYNNEI. The length of the CDR3 is 16 residues. The V gene end was trimmed by 8 bases and the J gene end by 1 base; junction bases not matched to a gene: 6. The CDR3 coding sequence is TGTGCCAGCGTACAGGGGGCGCTTTCTGGGGCCAACGTCCTGACTTTC. Its translation is CASVQGALSGANVLTF. The whole variable domain, remainder taken from reference TRBV2 and TRBJ2-6, is EPEVTQTPSHQVTQMGQEVILRCVPISNHLYFYWYRQILGQKVEFLVSFYNNEISEKSEIFDDQFSVERPDGSNFTLKIRSTKLEDSAMYFCASVQGALSGANVLTFGAGSRLTVL.

The chain has TRBV4-1 and TRBJ1-1; D not resolved. V gave up 1 base and J gave up 5 bases, with 8 bases separating them. Germline assignment: CDR1 MGHRA and CDR2 YSYEKL. The CDR3 is made up of 13 amino acids. This CDR3 reads CASSQARETEAFF. CDR3 in DNA: TGCGCCAGCAGCCAAGCCCGAGAGACTGAAGCTTTCTTT.

This clone turned up a few times. The rearrangement joins TRBV29-1 to TRBJ1-2; 9 nucleotides align to TRBD1. Per germline, CDR1 SQVTM and CDR2 ANQGSEA. V trimming: 3 bases; J trimming: 7 bases; junction bases outside the gene matches: 12. This CDR3 contains 15 residues. This CDR3 reads CSVENTGTGTRGYTF. The CDR3 DNA reads as TGCAGCGTTGAGAATACCGGGACAGGGACTCGTGGCTACACCTTC.

V usage is TRBV29-1 and J usage is TRBJ2-5, with D perhaps TRBD2 (5 bases). Trimming removed 3 bases at V and 0 bases at J, with 17 bases between. Germline V gene sequence: CDR1 SQVTM, CDR2 ANQGSEA. The CDR3 runs to 16 residues. DNA of the CDR3: TGCAGCGTTGATAATATCCAGCGGCGGTACCAAGAGACCCAGTACTTC. Encoded protein: CSVDNIQRRYQETQYF.

The chain carries TRBV4-1 and TRBJ2-7, with a possible D match to TRBD2 (7 bases). Germline CDR1 MGHRA, CDR2 YSYEKL. V lost 0 bases to trimming and J lost 3 bases, with 21 bases between them. The CDR3 runs to 18 residues. DNA for the CDR3: TGCGCCAGCAGCCAAGATCATGGGGGCGGGAGTACAGGCTACGAGCAGTACTTC. As protein: CASSQDHGGGSTGYEQYF.

This clone was seen a handful of times. The rearrangement uses TRBV19 and TRBJ2-3; 10 positions match TRBD1. The CDR3 totals 15 residues. Germline V lookup: CDR1 LNHDA, CDR2 SQIVND (reference sequence). Unmatched junction bases numbered 7, after V lost 6 bases and J lost 4 bases. The CDR3 DNA reads TGTGCCAGTAGGGCCGGGACAGGGGCATCAGATACGCAGTATTTT. This sequence encodes CASRAGTGASDTQYF.

The V and J genes are TRBV2 and TRBJ2-2; 8 positions agree with TRBD1. This CDR3 is 14 amino acids long. In germline, CDR1 is SNHLY, CDR2 FYNNEI. J gave up 1 base and V 6 bases, and 1 base lay outside the gene matches. CDR3 sequence reads: CASRGQGNTGELFF. As DNA, the CDR3 is TGTGCCAGCAGAGGACAGGGGAACACCGGGGAGCTGTTTTTT.

The chain joins TRBV30 to TRBJ1-1, with TRBD1 matching 7 bases. The CDR3 runs to 15 residues. Germline V lookup: CDR1 GTSNPN, CDR2 SVGIG (reference sequence). Trimming took 6 bases from V and 1 from J; bases not matched to a gene: 11. CDR3 protein: CACFFRDRKNTEAFF. The CDR3 DNA reads TGTGCCTGTTTTTTCCGGGACAGAAAGAACACTGAAGCTTTCTTT. The variable domain in full, completed from reference TRBV30 and TRBJ1-1, reads SQTIHQWPATLVQPVGSPLSLECTVEGTSNPNLYWYRQAAGRGLQLLFYSVGIGQISSEVPQNLSASRPQDRQFILSSKKLLLSDSGFYLCACFFRDRKNTEAFFGQGTRLTVV.

The rearrangement joins TRBV4-2 to TRBJ1-2; 8 nucleotides match TRBD1. The CDR3 length is 16 residues. V lost 4 bases and J lost 4; bases outside the gene matches: 11. Germline V gene data show CDR1 as LGHNA and CDR2 as YNFKEQ. In DNA form, the CDR3 reads TGTGCCAGCAGCCCCCTTCATATTACAGGGGGCTATGGCTACACCTTC. Its translation: CASSPLHITGGYGYTF.

The chain combines TRBV11-2 with TRBJ2-1; 9 bases align to TRBD2. Looked up from germline, CDR1 is SGHAT and CDR2 is FQNNGV. V was pared by 1 base and J by 8 bases, with 3 bases of the junction left unmatched. CDR3 size: 14 residues. CDR3 amino acids: CASSLVAGGYEQFF. The CDR3 coding sequence is TGTGCCAGCAGCTTAGTCGCGGGAGGGTATGAGCAGTTCTTC. The full variable domain, rest sourced from reference TRBV11-2 and TRBJ2-1, is EAGVAQSPRYKIIEKRQSVAFWCNPISGHATLYWYQQILGQGPKLLIQFQNNGVVDDSQLPKDRFSAERLKGVDSTLKIQPAKLEDSAVYLCASSLVAGGYEQFFGPGTRLTVL.

The chain uses TRBV12-3 or TRBV12-4 and TRBJ1-2, with a weak D call TRBD1 (5 bases). V was clipped by 3 bases and J by 8 bases, with 13 bases between them. CDR3 size: 13 residues. CDR3 sequence reads: CASSFRGSEGYTF. The CDR3 DNA reads as TGTGCCAGCAGTTTTCGGGGGTCCGAAGGCTACACCTTC.

The rearrangement links TRBV10-1 to TRBJ2-7; 7 nucleotides match TRBD1. Germline CDR1 is WNHNN and CDR2 is SYGVQD (reference sequence). Unmatched junction bases numbered 1, after V lost 2 bases and J lost 3 bases. CDR3 size: 13 residues. DNA of the CDR3: TGCGCCAGCAGTGAGCAGGGGGTCTACGAGCAGTACTTC. It yields the protein CASSEQGVYEQYF.

This clone appeared once. The chain has TRBV5-1 and TRBJ2-7; D is unresolved. The V gene's germline CDR1 is SGHRS and CDR2 YFSETQ. The ends were cut back, 7 bases at V and 4 bases at J, with 12 bases in the middle. This CDR3 has 12 amino acids. The CDR3 nucleotides read TGCGCCAGCCGAAAGACGGAGTACGAGCAGTACTTC. Its translation is CASRKTEYEQYF.

The V gene is TRBV28, the J gene TRBJ2-1; D not resolved. V was pared by 7 bases and J by 3 bases, with 10 bases between. The CDR3 consists of 13 residues. CDR1 and CDR2 from the germline V gene are MDHEN and SYDVKM. This CDR3 is CASTPSRYNEQFF. The CDR3 DNA is TGTGCCAGCACCCCCTCCCGCTACAATGAGCAGTTCTTC.

The rearrangement uses TRBV10-3 and TRBJ2-1; TRBD1 agrees at 8 bases. The germline gives CDR1 ENHRY, CDR2 SYGVKD. Germline trimming cut 7 bases from V and 5 bases from J; bases unmatched to any gene: 7. This CDR3 spans 14 amino acids. The CDR3 sequence is CAIKGTGPNNEQFF. CDR3 bases: TGTGCCATCAAGGGGACAGGACCCAACAATGAGCAGTTCTTC.

J is TRBJ2-1 and V is TRBV3-1 (or the pseudogene TRBV3-2), with TRBD1 matching 9 bases. Germline values: CDR1 LGHDT, CDR2 YNNKEL (reference sequence). V dropped 4 bases and J dropped 5; count of bases not matched to a gene: 24. The CDR3 extends over 21 amino acids. This CDR3 reads CASSLTWPGQGEFFTNNEQFF. CDR3 DNA: TGTGCCAGCAGCCTAACTTGGCCGGGACAGGGTGAATTTTTTACGAACAATGAGCAGTTCTTC.

This clone was seen more than once but under ten times. The gene calls are TRBV7-3 and TRBJ2-7; a weak D match, TRBD1 (5 bases). The germline V gene has CDR1 SGHTA and CDR2 FQGTGA. This CDR3 comprises 13 residues. V was clipped by 5 bases and J by 3 bases, with 11 bases between them. CDR3 region: CASSPGSFYEQYF. CDR3 nucleotide sequence: TGTGCCAGCAGCCCAGGGTCCTTCTACGAGCAGTACTTC.

This chain connects TRBV19 to TRBJ2-6; D uncertain. The germline V gene encodes CDR1 LNHDA and CDR2 SQIVND (reference sequence). The CDR3 has 18 residues. V lost 1 base to trimming and J lost 0 bases, with 13 bases between them. CDR3 sequence: CASSIGRPGSSGANVLTF. CDR3 DNA: TGTGCCAGTAGTATAGGCAGGCCCGGAAGCTCTGGGGCCAACGTCCTGACTTTC.

This sequence joins TRBV19 and TRBJ1-2; TRBD1 might be the D (6 bases). Germline V gene data show CDR1 as LNHDA and CDR2 as SQIVND (reference sequence). CDR3 length: 15 amino acids. The germline V and J ends were trimmed by 5 bases and 8 bases, with 21 bases remaining between them. The CDR3 nucleotides are TGTGCCAGTAGTGGGGGCAGGGTAATAGAGAACGGCTACACCTTC. It is translated as CASSGGRVIENGYTF.

The chain carries TRBV5-6 and TRBJ1-1, with D perhaps matching TRBD1 (5 bases). The CDR3 length is 13 residues. V dropped 4 bases and J dropped 3 bases, with 10 bases sitting between them. The germline V gene encodes CDR1 SGHDT and CDR2 YYEEEE. The CDR3, as DNA: TGTGCCAGCAGCCCGCGACAGTACACTGAAGCTTTCTTT. Translating it yields CASSPRQYTEAFF.

This sequence joins TRBV7-8 and TRBJ1-5, with TRBD1 matching 9 bases. This CDR3 has 18 residues. V lost 4 bases and J lost 0; bases outside the gene matches: 10. Per the germline V gene, CDR1 is SGHVS and CDR2 is FQNEAQ. Written as DNA, the CDR3 is TGTGCCAGCAGCTGGGAGGGGGGGACAGGGAATAGCAATCAGCCCCAGCATTTT. This gives the protein CASSWEGGTGNSNQPQHF.

The chain joins TRBV19 to TRBJ1-5, with D perhaps TRBD1 (5 bases). V was clipped by 7 bases and J by 0 bases, with 10 bases between them. The CDR3 runs 14 residues. CDR1 LNHDA and CDR2 SQIVND come from the germline V gene (reference sequence). Written as DNA, the CDR3 is TGTGCCAGTAAAGAAGGACATAGCAATCAGCCCCAGCATTTT. Protein: CASKEGHSNQPQHF.

The chain couples TRBV12-3 or TRBV12-4 to TRBJ1-1; tentative D call: TRBD1 (6 bases). The CDR3 has 13 amino acids. The germline V and J ends were trimmed by 6 bases and 4 bases, with 12 bases remaining between them. CDR3 bases: TGTGCCAGCAGACAGGGTATGTCCACTGAAGCTTTCTTT. Translating it yields CASRQGMSTEAFF.

The table lists this clone with a few counts. The rearrangement links TRBV9 to TRBJ1-5; maybe TRBD1 (5 bases). This CDR3 region has 12 residues. V dropped 3 bases and J dropped 4 bases, with 5 bases sitting between them. Germline-derived CDR1 and CDR2 are SGDLS and YYNGEE. The CDR3 coding sequence is TGTGCCAGCAGCGCAGGGAATCAGCCCCAGCATTTT. Protein: CASSAGNQPQHF.

This chain joins TRBV3-1 (or the pseudogene TRBV3-2) and TRBJ2-3; D is ambiguous. The CDR3 spans 15 residues. Germline loops: CDR1 LGHDT, CDR2 YNNKEL (reference sequence). V was pared by 1 base and J by 2 bases, with 10 bases between. The CDR3 nucleotides are TGTGCCAGCAGCCAAGTGGGCGTACTCACAGATACGCAGTATTTT. It specifies CASSQVGVLTDTQYF.

The chain is built from TRBV29-1 and TRBJ1-1, with D hard to call. CDR3 size: 11 residues. The germline V gene encodes CDR1 SQVTM and CDR2 ANQGSEA. Trimming stripped 6 bases from V and 5 bases from J, with 10 bases between. The CDR3 spells CSVHRMTEAFF. The CDR3 DNA sequence: TGCAGCGTGCATAGAATGACTGAAGCTTTCTTT.